Listed here are 8 T cell receptor beta chains from one sample, sequenced in a study of identifying expanded T cells in peripheral blood. The method was immunoSEQ multiplex PCR; TCRdb's version includes in-frame clones alone and lacks a portion of them. Here the sample spans about 98,000 clones, about nine tenths being singletons. Sequences were obtained from blood. The receptors here all came from a person aged 18 to 75 in good health.

The rearrangement joins TRBV6-1 to TRBJ2-7, with D perhaps TRBD2 (7 bases). This CDR3 comprises 15 residues. V was clipped by 2 bases and J by 5 bases, with 16 bases between them. Germline assignment: CDR1 MNHNS and CDR2 SASEGT. CDR3 in amino acids: CASSERRGGPNEQYF. CDR3 nucleotides: TGTGCCAGCAGTGAAAGGAGGGGGGGCCCCAACGAGCAGTACTTC.

The chain couples TRBV30 to TRBJ1-5; no firm D call. CDR3 length equals 17 residues. Germline loops: CDR1 GTSNPN, CDR2 SVGIG (reference sequence). Deletions cut 1 base from V and 0 bases from J, with 16 bases between. CDR3 protein: CAWSATRISSSNQPQHF. CDR3 coding DNA: TGTGCCTGGAGTGCGACCCGAATTAGTAGTAGCAATCAGCCCCAGCATTTT.

To note about this clone: The same CDR3 arises from other DNA sequences in this sample as well. The chain has TRBV4-1 and TRBJ2-5, with TRBD2 matching 14 bases. The CDR3 totals 16 residues. J was trimmed by 3 bases and V by 1 base; bases with no gene match: 1. In germline, CDR1 is MGHRA, CDR2 YSYEKL. The CDR3: CASSQVGLAGEETQYF. The CDR3 DNA sequence: TGCGCCAGCAGCCAAGTGGGACTAGCGGGGGAAGAGACCCAGTACTTC.

The gene calls are TRBV19 and TRBJ1-1; no firm D call. V dropped 4 bases and J dropped 6 bases, with 18 bases sitting between them. The CDR3 loop spans 15 amino acids. Germline lookup yields CDR1 LNHDA and CDR2 SQIVND (reference sequence). Written as DNA, the CDR3 is TGTGCCAGTAGTACCAAGGGTCGGAATGGCGCTGAAGCTTTCTTT. It specifies CASSTKGRNGAEAFF.

This clone was counted only a few times. The chain carries TRBV6-1 and TRBJ1-6; 8 bases are a match to TRBD1. The V gene end was trimmed by 3 bases and the J gene end by 7 bases; junction bases not matched to a gene: 5. The V gene's germline CDR1 is MNHNS and CDR2 SASEGT. CDR3 length: 15 residues. The CDR3 DNA reads as TGTGCCAGCAGTGACCCGACAGGGGCGAATTCACCCCTCCACTTT. The encoded protein is CASSDPTGANSPLHF.

In DNA, the CDR3 is TGTGCCAGCAGTGAAGCGAAGGGAGGGGGCACTCAGCCCCAGCATTTT. This translates into CASSEAKGGGTQPQHF. The rearrangement links TRBV6-1 to TRBJ1-5, with TRBD1 identical over 7 bases. Germline CDR1 reads MNHNS; CDR2 reads SASEGT. There are 16 residues in the CDR3. The V and J ends lost 0 bases and 6 bases, in that order; junction bases with no gene match: 8.

This clone is a singleton in its sample. The chain combines TRBV11-2 with TRBJ2-1; either TRBD1 or TRBD2 may fit D (7 bases each). This CDR3 has 16 residues. Trimming left V 5 bases short and J 0 bases short, with 14 bases between. Germline assignment: CDR1 SGHAT and CDR2 FQNNGV. The CDR3 protein is CASSQGGGSSYNEQFF. DNA for the CDR3: TGTGCCAGCAGCCAGGGAGGGGGCAGCTCCTACAATGAGCAGTTCTTC.

The chain carries TRBV28 and TRBJ2-3; 8 bases are shared with TRBD2. The V segment lost 6 bases and the J segment 6 bases; nucleotides outside the gene matches: 11. This CDR3 has 15 residues. Germline CDR1 is MDHEN and CDR2 is SYDVKM. CDR3 bases: TGTGCCAGCAGCCTGGGAACGGGGGGGGCGGATACGCAGTATTTT. This encodes CASSLGTGGADTQYF.